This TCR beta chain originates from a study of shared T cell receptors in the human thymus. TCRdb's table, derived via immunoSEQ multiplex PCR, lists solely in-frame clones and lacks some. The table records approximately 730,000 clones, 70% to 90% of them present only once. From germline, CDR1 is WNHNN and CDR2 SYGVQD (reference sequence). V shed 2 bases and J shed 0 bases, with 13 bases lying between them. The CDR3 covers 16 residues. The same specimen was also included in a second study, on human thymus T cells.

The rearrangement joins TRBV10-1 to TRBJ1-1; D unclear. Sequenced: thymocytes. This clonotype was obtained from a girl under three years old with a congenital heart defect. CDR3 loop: CASSERTDSMNTEAFF. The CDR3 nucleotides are TGCGCCAGCAGTGAGAGAACGGACTCCATGAACACTGAAGCTTTCTTT.